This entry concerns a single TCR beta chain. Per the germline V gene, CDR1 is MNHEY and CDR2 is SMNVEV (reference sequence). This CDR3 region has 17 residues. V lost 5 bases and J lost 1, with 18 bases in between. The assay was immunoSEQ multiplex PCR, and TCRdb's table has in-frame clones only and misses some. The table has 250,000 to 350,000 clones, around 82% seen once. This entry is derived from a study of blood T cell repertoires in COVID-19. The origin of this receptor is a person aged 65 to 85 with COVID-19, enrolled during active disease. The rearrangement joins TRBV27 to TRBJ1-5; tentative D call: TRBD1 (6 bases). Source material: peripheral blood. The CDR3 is CASSPFATGGSNQPQHF. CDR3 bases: TGTGCCAGCAGTCCCTTCGCGACAGGAGGAAGCAATCAGCCCCAGCATTTT.